The 3 T cell receptor beta chains below were found in one sample sequenced in a study of T-cell memory formation after mild COVID-19 (dated by TCRdb to the early 2020s). Library preparation used 5' RACE. TCRdb names Illumina NovaSeq 6000 as the instrument used. TCRdb ran its own pipeline on the public reads, namely fastp trimming at Q25 and MiXCR clone calling, and kept in-frame beta chains. Each record represents a unique CDR3 protein, reported with the most common genes and DNA among its rows. The sample table lists roughly 200,000 distinct CDR3 sequences, more than 15% of them with a count of one. The leading ten clones occupy about 2.1% of the sample. The sequenced sample consisted of PBMCs or a T cell subset sorted from them (not recorded which). Receptors were obtained from an adult woman who had mild COVID-19 (a few samples of this study predate the infection). The sample titles of this study are shuffled in the database, so cell type and time point are left out; the donor was told from shared clones.

The chain has TRBV6-5 and TRBJ2-2; 9 nucleotides line up with TRBD2. V dropped 4 bases and J dropped 6; count of bases not matched to a gene: 3. Germline CDR1 is MNHEY and CDR2 is SVGAGI. CDR3 length: 14 amino acids. CDR3 nucleotide sequence: TGTGCCAGCAGTTTCGGGACTAGCTCCGGGGAGCTGTTTTTT. The encoded protein is CASSFGTSSGELFF.

This clonotype was observed a handful of times. The genes are TRBV29-1 and TRBJ2-3; perhaps TRBD2 as D (5 bases). CDR1 and CDR2 (germline): SQVTM, ANQGSEA. Trimming stripped 2 bases from V and 2 bases from J, with 8 bases between. The CDR3 is 13 residues long. The CDR3 bases are TGCAGCGTTGAACTAGCTCCCACAGATACGCAGTATTTT. Its translation: CSVELAPTDTQYF.

Only a few counts were recorded for this clonotype. V and J are TRBV5-1 and TRBJ1-1, with no clear D. CDR3 length equals 15 residues. Germline-derived CDR1 and CDR2 are SGHRS and YFSETQ. Deletions cut 3 bases from V and 0 bases from J, with 12 bases between. The CDR3 protein is CASSSDNSVNTEAFF. CDR3 DNA: TGCGCCAGCAGCTCGGATAACAGCGTGAACACTGAAGCTTTCTTT.